This T cell receptor (beta chain) was found in a study of T cell responses to AZD1222 COVID-19 vaccine. Turning to this clone: Its antigen is undetermined.

The CDR3 is made up of 14 amino acids. Germline V gives CDR1 SEHNR, CDR2 FQNEAQ (reference sequence). V lost 3 bases, J lost 2 bases, and 9 bases lay in between. Study outcomes and limitations: Vaccine-associated CD4 TCRs spanned spike, dominant at 160-218 and 743-854. Spike-specific TCRs gained breadth and depth after people received two AZD1222 doses. Reportedly, nearly half of unique spike TCRs recognized epitopes outside B.1.351/B.1.1.7 mutations. Donors were chiefly white British, with a greater number of females, and clonal diversity was perhaps underestimated.

Repertoires were generated with immunoSEQ multiplex PCR, while TCRdb's copy carries only in-frame clones and drops some. The repertoire holds about 200,000 clones, with around 88% as singletons. This clonotype was obtained from an adult in good health. The material was peripheral blood, obtained on day 0 of AZD1222 vaccination. V usage is TRBV7-9 and J usage is TRBJ2-3, with unresolved D. CDR3 in DNA: TGTGCCAGCAGCTTTGGGGTGACCACAGATACGCAGTATTTT. Translating it yields CASSFGVTTDTQYF. Based on the CDR3 plus reference TRBV7-9 and TRBJ2-3, the full variable domain is DTGVSQNPRHKITKRGQNVTFRCDPISEHNRLYWYRQTLGQGPEFLTYFQNEAQLEKSRLLSDRFSAERPKGSFSTLEIQRTEQGDSAMYLCASSFGVTTDTQYFGPGTRLTVL.